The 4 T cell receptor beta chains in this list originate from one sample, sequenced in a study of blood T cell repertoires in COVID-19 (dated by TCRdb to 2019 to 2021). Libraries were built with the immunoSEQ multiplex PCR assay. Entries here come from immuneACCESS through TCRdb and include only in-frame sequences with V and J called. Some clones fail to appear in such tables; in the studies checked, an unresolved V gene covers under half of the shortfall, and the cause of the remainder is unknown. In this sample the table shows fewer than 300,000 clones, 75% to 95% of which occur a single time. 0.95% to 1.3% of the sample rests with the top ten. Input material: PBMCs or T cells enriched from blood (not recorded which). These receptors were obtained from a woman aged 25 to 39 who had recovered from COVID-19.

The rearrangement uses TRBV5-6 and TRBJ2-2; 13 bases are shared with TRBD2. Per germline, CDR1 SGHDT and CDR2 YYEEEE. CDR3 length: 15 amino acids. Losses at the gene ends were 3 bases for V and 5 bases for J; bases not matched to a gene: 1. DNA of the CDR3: TGTGCCAGCAGCTGGACTAGCGGGGGAACCGGGGAGCTGTTTTTT. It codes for CASSWTSGGTGELFF. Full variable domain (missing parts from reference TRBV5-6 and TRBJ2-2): DAGVTQSPTHLIKTRGQQVTLRCSPKSGHDTVSWYQQALGQGPQFIFQYYEEEERQRGNFPDRFSGHQFPNYSSELNVNALLLGDSALYLCASSWTSGGTGELFFGEGSRLTVL.

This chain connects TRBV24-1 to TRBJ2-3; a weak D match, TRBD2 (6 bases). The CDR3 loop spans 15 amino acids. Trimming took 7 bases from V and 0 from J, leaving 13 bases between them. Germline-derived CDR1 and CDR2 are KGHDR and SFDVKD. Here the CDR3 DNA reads TGTGCCACCAGCCGTCCCGGGACTAGCACAGATACGCAGTATTTT. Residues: CATSRPGTSTDTQYF.

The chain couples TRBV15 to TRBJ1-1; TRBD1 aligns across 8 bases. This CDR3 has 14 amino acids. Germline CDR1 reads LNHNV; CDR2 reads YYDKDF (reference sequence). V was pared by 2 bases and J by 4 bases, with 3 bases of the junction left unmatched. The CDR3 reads CATSRFTGGTEAFF. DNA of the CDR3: TGTGCCACCAGCAGATTTACAGGGGGCACTGAAGCTTTCTTT.

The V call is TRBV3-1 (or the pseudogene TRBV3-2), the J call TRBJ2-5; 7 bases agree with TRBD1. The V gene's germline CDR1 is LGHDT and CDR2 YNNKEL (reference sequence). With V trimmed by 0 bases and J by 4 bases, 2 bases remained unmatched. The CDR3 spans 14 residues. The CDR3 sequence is CASSQDRGTETQYF. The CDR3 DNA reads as TGTGCCAGCAGCCAAGACAGGGGGACAGAGACCCAGTACTTC.